What follows describes a single T cell receptor (beta chain). Its antigen is unidentified. The data were taken from a study of cytomegalovirus exposure and HLA in healthy donors. 60 Vbeta and 13 Jbeta primers were used in PCR. Libraries were prepared by immunoSEQ multiplex PCR; TCRdb keeps only in-frame clonotypes and omits some of them. The sample includes about 200,000 clones. Whole-study results and caveats: Three of the chains that were CMV-associated were confirmed in vitro to be specific for CMV antigens. V- and J-gene trimming in TCR beta was tied to a missense DCLRE1C variant by an analysis performed later.

The V and J ends lost 4 bases and 4 bases respectively, with 7 bases between them. Germline V lookup: CDR1 MNHNS, CDR2 SASEGT. This CDR3 has 13 amino acids. The source is a boy between 5 and 17 years old in good health and CMV-seronegative. This chain connects TRBV6-1 to TRBJ1-4; D call uncertain. Material: PBMCs. As DNA, the CDR3 is TGTGCCAGCAGTGGGCGGTATAATGAAAAACTGTTTTTT. It encodes CASSGRYNEKLFF.